Following are 5 T cell receptor beta chains from one sample sequenced in a study of T cells in Graves' hyperthyroidism and ophthalmopathy (dated by TCRdb to about 2019). The library was generated by multiplex PCR. Sequenced on an Illumina HiSeq 2000. TCR beta CDR3 regions were amplified from RNA transcripts. The TCR CDR3 was subjected to a first round of RT-PCR using the HTBI primer set and the Qiagen OneStep RT-PCR kit. TCRdb reprocessing: public reads trimmed at Q25 with fastp, clones called with MiXCR, in-frame beta chains kept. Each CDR3 protein appears once, grouped with its most common genes and DNA. This sample lists about 640,000 distinct CDR3 sequences; around 20% were detected once. 30% to 40% of the sample rests with the top ten. Material for sequencing was blood. These receptors were obtained from a young man with Graves' ophthalmopathy.

Comments on this clonotype: The junction departs from germline at one end; a sequencing error may be responsible. The chain joins TRBV29-1 to TRBJ2-4; no reliable D call. This CDR3 comprises 15 residues. Germline lookup yields CDR1 SQVTM and CDR2 ANQGSEA. CDR3 amino acids: CSVEDGAVTKHIQYF. The CDR3, as DNA: TGCAGCGTTGAAGATGGAGCAGTTACCAAACACATTCAGTACTTC. The entire variable domain, with the rest obtained from reference TRBV29-1 and TRBJ2-4, is as follows: SAVISQKPSRDICQRGTSLTIQCQVDSQVTMMFWYRQQPGQSLTLIATANQGSEATYESGFVIDKFPISRPNLTFSTLTVSNMSPEDSSIYLCSVEDGAVTKHIQYFGAGTRLSVL.

This clonotype came up many times. The CDR3 nucleotides are TGTGCCAGCAGCCTTGGGGGGAGCTATGGCTACACCTTC. Translated: CASSLGGSYGYTF. The rearrangement uses TRBV11-2 and TRBJ1-2; possibly TRBD1 for D (5 bases). The CDR3 consists of 13 residues. V was cut by 5 bases and J by 4 bases, with 11 bases left in between. The V gene's germline CDR1 is SGHAT and CDR2 FQNNGV.

This CDR3 reads CASSLYGYYEQYF. CDR3 bases: TGTGCCAGCAGCTTATACGGGTACTACGAGCAGTACTTC. The rearrangement joins TRBV7-9 to TRBJ2-7; D is undetermined. The CDR3 has 13 amino acids. Germline CDR1 SEHNR, CDR2 FQNEAQ (reference sequence). The ends were cut back, 2 bases at V and 3 bases at J, with 8 bases in the middle.

Ten or more counts support this clonotype. The gene calls are TRBV11-2 and TRBJ1-2; possibly TRBD1 for D (5 bases). This CDR3 comprises 14 residues. Germline assignment: CDR1 SGHAT and CDR2 FQNNGV. Trimming took off 3 bases at V and 6 bases at J, with 14 bases between the two ends. The CDR3 sequence is CASSFRGGWNGYTF. The CDR3 DNA reads as TGTGCCAGCAGCTTTCGGGGGGGATGGAATGGCTACACCTTC. Full variable domain (missing parts from reference TRBV11-2 and TRBJ1-2): EAGVAQSPRYKIIEKRQSVAFWCNPISGHATLYWYQQILGQGPKLLIQFQNNGVVDDSQLPKDRFSAERLKGVDSTLKIQPAKLEDSAVYLCASSFRGGWNGYTFGSGTRLTVV.

The chain couples TRBV15 to TRBJ2-3; D perhaps matches TRBD2 (5 bases). Germline CDR1 reads LNHNV; CDR2 reads YYDKDF (reference sequence). CDR3 length: 16 amino acids. The V end was cut by 5 bases, the J end by 0 bases, with 15 bases between. CDR3 loop: CATSGLSQDSTDTQYF. The CDR3, as DNA: TGTGCCACCAGCGGACTCTCGCAGGACAGCACAGATACGCAGTATTTT.